The entry that follows covers one T cell receptor (beta chain) sequence. Its target is unknown. Described treatment: approximately 18 received Ad26.COV2.S at low or high dose, single or two shots; about 5 received placebo; per-sample allocation not given. Samples came from day 63 after the first vaccine or placebo injection. The junction had 4 bases not matched to a gene; V was cut back by 2 bases and J by 4 bases. The CDR3 loop spans 14 amino acids. Germline V lookup: CDR1 SGHDT, CDR2 YYEEEE. The sample originates from a study of Ad26.COV2.S vaccination and SARS-CoV-2 variants. Overall study findings and caveats: Spike-specific TCR breadth was greater after Ad26.COV2.S than placebo. Vaccinated and placebo-treated recipients had similar non-spike TCR breadth.

Some clones are missing from TCRdb's copy, which holds only in-frame ones; the method was immunoSEQ multiplex PCR. The sample lists about 320,000 clones, 85% to 90% occurring once. The TCR sequence derives from a person between 18 and 65 years old who received the Ad26.COV2.S COVID-19 vaccine or a placebo. V gene TRBV5-6 combines with J gene TRBJ1-1; TRBD1 agrees at 8 bases. The sample in question was peripheral blood, obtained in a trial of Ad26.COV2.S vaccine versus placebo. The CDR3 nucleotides are TGTGCCAGCAGCTTTGGACAGGGAGGCACTGAAGCTTTCTTT. Its protein is CASSFGQGGTEAFF.